The sequence of this T cell receptor (beta chain) was determined in a study of graft-versus-host responses after intestinal transplantation. Across the whole study: Recipients received multivisceral, liver-intestinal, or isolated intestinal transplants.

Note on this clone: The antigen is not known.

Generated by immunoSEQ multiplex PCR, the TCRdb table keeps only in-frame clones and is missing some. This repertoire shows some 45,000 clones, roughly 94% found once; its top ten account for roughly 1.5%. V was shortened by 1 base and J by 10 bases, with 13 bases between the two germline ends. The CDR3 covers 14 residues. The V gene's germline CDR1 is LNHNV and CDR2 YYDKDF (reference sequence). Points from the study as a whole: High graft-versus-host to host-versus-graft T cell clonal ratios marked allografts of patients with graft-donor macrochimerism. Recipient bone marrow held GvH clones, some seen earlier in ileum or blood.

The rearrangement links TRBV15 to TRBJ1-4, with D possibly being TRBD1 (5 bases). The material was PBMCs, obtained around 350 days after intestinal transplant. The clonotype comes from a human patient who received an intestinal transplant, so some T cells may come from the graft donor. The CDR3 loop is CATSRVGGLGKLFF. In DNA form, the CDR3 reads TGTGCCACCAGCAGAGTTGGGGGGTTGGGAAAACTGTTTTTT.